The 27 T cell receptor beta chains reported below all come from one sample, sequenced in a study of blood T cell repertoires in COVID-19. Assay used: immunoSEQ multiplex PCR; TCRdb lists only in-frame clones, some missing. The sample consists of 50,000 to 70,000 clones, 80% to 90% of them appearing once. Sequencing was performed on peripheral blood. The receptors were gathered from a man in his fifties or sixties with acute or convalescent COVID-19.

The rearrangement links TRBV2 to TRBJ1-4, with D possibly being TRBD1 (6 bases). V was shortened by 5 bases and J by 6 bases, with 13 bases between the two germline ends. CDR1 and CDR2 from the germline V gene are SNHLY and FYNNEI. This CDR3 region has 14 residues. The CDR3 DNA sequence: TGTGCCAGCAGTCGCGGGCAGGGGTATGAAAAACTGTTTTTT. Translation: CASSRGQGYEKLFF.

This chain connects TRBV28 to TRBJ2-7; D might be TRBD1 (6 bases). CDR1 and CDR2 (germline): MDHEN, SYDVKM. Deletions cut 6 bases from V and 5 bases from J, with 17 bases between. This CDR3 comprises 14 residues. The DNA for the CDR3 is TGTGCCAGCAGGGGCCCACAGGGATTCCACGAGCAGTACTTC. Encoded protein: CASRGPQGFHEQYF.

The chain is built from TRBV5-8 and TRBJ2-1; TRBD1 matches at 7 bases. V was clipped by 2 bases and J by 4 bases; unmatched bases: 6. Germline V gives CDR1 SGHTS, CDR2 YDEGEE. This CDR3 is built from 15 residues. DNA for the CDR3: TGTGCCAGCAGCTTCCGGGACAGATTATACAATGAGCAGTTCTTC. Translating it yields CASSFRDRLYNEQFF.

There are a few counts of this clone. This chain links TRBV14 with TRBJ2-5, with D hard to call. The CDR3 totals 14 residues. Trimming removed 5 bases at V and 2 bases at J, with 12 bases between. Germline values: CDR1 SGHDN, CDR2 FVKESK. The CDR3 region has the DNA TGTGCCAGCAGCGCCATATGGAGTCAAGAGACCCAGTACTTC. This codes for CASSAIWSQETQYF.

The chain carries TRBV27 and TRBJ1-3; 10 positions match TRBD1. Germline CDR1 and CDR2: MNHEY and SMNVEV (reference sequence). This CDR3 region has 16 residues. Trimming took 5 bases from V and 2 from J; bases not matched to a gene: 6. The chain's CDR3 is CASSKDRGLAGNTIYF. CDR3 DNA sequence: TGTGCCAGCAGTAAAGACAGGGGGCTCGCTGGAAACACCATATATTTT.

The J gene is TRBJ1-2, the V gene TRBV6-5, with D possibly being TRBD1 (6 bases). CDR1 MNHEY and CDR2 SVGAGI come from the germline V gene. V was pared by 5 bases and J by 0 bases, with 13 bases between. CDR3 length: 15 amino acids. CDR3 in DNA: TGTGCCAGCAGTCAGAGACAGGACGCTAACTATGGCTACACCTTC. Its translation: CASSQRQDANYGYTF.

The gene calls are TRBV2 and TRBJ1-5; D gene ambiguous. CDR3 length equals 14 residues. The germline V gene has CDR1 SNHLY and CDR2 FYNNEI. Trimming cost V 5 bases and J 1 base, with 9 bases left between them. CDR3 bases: TGTGCCAGCAGTCCCGACACCAGCAATCAGCCCCAGCATTTT. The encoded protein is CASSPDTSNQPQHF.

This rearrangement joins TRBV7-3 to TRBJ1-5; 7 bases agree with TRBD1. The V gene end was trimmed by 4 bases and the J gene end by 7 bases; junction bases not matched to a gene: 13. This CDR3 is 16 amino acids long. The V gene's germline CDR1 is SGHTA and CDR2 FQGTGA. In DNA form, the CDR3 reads TGTGCCAGCAGCTCCAGATCAGACAGGGCCGGGCAGCCCCAGCATTTT. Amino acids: CASSSRSDRAGQPQHF.

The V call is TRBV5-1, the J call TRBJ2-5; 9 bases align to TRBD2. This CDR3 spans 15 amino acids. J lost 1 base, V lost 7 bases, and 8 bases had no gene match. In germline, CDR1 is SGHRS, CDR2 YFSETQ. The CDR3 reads CASCDLTSGQETQYF. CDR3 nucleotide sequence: TGCGCCAGCTGCGACCTGACTAGCGGCCAAGAGACCCAGTACTTC.

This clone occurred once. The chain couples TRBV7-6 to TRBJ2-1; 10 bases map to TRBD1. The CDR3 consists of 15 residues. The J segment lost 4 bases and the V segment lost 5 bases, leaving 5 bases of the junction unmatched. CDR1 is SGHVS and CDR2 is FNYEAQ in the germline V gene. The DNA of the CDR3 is TGTGCCAGCAGCAAGACAGGGGGCGGTTACAATGAGCAGTTCTTC. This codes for CASSKTGGGYNEQFF.

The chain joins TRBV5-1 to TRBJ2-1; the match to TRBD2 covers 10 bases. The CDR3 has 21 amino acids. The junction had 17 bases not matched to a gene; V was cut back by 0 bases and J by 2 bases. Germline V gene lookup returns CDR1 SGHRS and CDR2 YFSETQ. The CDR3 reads CASSLAPSGRASGATYNEQFF. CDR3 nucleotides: TGCGCCAGCAGCTTGGCCCCCAGCGGGAGGGCCTCCGGCGCGACCTACAATGAGCAGTTCTTC.

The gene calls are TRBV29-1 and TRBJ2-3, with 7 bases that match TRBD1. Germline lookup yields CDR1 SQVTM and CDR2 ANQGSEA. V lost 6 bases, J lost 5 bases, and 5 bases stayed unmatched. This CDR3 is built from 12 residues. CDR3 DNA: TGCAGCGTCGACAGGGCAGAAGATACGCAGTATTTT. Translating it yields CSVDRAEDTQYF.

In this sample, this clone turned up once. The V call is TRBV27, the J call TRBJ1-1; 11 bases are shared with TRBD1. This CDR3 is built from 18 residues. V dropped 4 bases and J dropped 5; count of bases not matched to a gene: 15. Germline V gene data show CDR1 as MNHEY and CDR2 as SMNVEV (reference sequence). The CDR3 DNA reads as TGTGCCAGCAGTTCGGTTGGGACAGGGGGAACGTGGGGGACTGAAGCTTTCTTT. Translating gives CASSSVGTGGTWGTEAFF.

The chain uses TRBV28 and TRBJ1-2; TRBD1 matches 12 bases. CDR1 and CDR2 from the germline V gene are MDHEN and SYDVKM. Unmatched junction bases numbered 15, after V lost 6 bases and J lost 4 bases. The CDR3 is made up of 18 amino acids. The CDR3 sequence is CASRPTPGQGAGFYGYTF. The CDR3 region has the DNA TGTGCCAGCAGACCCACTCCGGGACAGGGGGCCGGCTTCTATGGCTACACCTTC.

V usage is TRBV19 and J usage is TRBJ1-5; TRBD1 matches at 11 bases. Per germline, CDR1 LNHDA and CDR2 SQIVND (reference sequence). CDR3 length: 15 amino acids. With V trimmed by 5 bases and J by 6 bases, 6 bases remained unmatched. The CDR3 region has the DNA TGTGCCAGTAGTCCCGGACAGGGGGCGGGTCAGCCCCAGCATTTT. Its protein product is CASSPGQGAGQPQHF.

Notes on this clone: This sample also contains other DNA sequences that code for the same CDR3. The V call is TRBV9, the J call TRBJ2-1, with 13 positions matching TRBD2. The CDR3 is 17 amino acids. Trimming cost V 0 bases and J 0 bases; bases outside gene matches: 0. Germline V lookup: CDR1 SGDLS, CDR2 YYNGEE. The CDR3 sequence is CASSVGTSGSSYNEQFF. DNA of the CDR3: TGTGCCAGCAGCGTAGGGACTAGCGGGAGCTCCTACAATGAGCAGTTCTTC.

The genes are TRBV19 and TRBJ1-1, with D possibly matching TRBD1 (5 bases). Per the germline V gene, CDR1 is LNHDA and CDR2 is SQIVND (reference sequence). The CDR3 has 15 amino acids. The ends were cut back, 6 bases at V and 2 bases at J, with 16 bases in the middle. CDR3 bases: TGTGCCAGTAGGGGTCTTAGGCAGGGAAACACTGAAGCTTTCTTT. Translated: CASRGLRQGNTEAFF. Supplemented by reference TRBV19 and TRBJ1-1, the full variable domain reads DGGITQSPKYLFRKEGQNVTLSCEQNLNHDAMYWYRQDPGQGLRLIYYSQIVNDFQKGDIAEGYSVSREKKESFPLTVTSAQKNPTAFYLCASRGLRQGNTEAFFGQGTRLTVV.

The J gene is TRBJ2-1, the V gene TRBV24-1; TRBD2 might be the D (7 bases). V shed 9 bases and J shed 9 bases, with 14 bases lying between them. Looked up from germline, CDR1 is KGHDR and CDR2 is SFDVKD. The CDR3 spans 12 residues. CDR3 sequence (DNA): TGTGCCACCGTAGGGGAGGGGGGTGAGCAGTTCTTC. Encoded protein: CATVGEGGEQFF.

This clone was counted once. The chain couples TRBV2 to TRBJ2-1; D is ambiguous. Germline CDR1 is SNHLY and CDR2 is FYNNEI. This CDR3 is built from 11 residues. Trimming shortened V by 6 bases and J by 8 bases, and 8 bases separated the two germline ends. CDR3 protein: CASSGSYEQFF. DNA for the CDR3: TGTGCCAGCAGCGGTAGTTATGAGCAGTTCTTC.

CDR3 bases: TGCGCCAGCAGCCAAGTCGGCCTAGGTCGTCCCAATGAGCAGTTCTTC. Translated, it gives CASSQVGLGRPNEQFF. The chain joins TRBV4-1 to TRBJ2-1; D not resolved. Germline CDR1 reads MGHRA; CDR2 reads YSYEKL. The CDR3 consists of 16 residues. With 1 base removed from V and 6 bases from J, the gap between germline ends came to 16 bases.

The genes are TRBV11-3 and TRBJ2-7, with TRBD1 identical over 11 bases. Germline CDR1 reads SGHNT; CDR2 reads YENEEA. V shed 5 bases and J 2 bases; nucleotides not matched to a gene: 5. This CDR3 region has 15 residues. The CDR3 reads CASSLGTGGPYEQYF. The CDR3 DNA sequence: TGTGCCAGCAGCCTTGGGACAGGGGGGCCCTACGAGCAGTACTTC.

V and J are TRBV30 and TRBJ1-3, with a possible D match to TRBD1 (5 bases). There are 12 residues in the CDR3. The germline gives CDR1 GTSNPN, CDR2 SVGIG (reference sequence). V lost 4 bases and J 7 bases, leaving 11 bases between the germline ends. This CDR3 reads CAWTGEENTIYF. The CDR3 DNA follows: TGTGCCTGGACGGGGGAGGAGAACACCATATATTTT.

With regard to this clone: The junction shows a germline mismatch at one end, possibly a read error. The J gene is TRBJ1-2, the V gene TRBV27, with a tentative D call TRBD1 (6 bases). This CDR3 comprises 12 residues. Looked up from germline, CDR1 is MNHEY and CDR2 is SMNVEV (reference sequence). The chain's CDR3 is CASSPIGGGEFF. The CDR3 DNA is TGTGCCAGCAGTCCCATCGGGGGGGGCGAGTTCTTC.

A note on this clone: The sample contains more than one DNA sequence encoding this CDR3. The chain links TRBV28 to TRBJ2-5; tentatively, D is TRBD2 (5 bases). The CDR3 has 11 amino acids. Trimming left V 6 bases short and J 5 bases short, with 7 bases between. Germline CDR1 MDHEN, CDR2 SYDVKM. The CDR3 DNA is TGTGCCAGCAGAAGGAGGGAGACCCAGTACTTC. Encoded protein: CASRRRETQYF.

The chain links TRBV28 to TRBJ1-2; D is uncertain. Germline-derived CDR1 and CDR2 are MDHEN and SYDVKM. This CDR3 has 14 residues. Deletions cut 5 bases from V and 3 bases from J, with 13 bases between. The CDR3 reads CASSDRPRDYGYTF. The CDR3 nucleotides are TGTGCCAGCAGTGACCGGCCCCGGGACTATGGCTACACCTTC.

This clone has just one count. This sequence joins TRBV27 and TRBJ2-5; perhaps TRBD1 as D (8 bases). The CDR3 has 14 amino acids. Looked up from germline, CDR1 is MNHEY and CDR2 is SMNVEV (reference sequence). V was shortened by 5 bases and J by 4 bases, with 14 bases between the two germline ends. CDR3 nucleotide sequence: TGTGCCAGCAGTGACAGGGGAGGGGCAGAGACCCAGTACTTC. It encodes CASSDRGGAETQYF.

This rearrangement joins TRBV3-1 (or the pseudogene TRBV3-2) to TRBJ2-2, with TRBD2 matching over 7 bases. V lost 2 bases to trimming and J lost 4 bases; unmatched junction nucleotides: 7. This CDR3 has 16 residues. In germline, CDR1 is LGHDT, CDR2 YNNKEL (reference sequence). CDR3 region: CASSQTGGSGTGELFF. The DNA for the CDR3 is TGTGCCAGCAGCCAAACGGGCGGGAGTGGCACCGGGGAGCTGTTTTTT.